This T cell receptor (beta chain) appears in the sequencing data of a study of monozygotic twins with inflammatory bowel disease. TCRdb reprocessed the 5' RACE reads; each CDR3 protein has one entry and no DNA is given. Recorded for this sample: a few hundred thousand distinct CDR3 sequences. The CDR3 runs 12 residues. The germline CDR1 and CDR2 sequences are SQVTM and ANQGSEA. The chain carries TRBV29-1 and TRBJ2-5. The receptor comes from a human donor with ulcerative colitis or Crohn's disease, or a healthy co-twin of an affected twin (not recorded which). The sample was blood. The CDR3 protein is CSVDRLSETQYF. Looking up the rest from reference TRBV29-1 and TRBJ2-5 gives the full variable domain: SAVISQKPSRDICQRGTSLTIQCQVDSQVTMMFWYRQQPGQSLTLIATANQGSEATYESGFVIDKFPISRPNLTFSTLTVSNMSPEDSSIYLCSVDRLSETQYFGPGTRLLVL.